This TCR beta chain was identified in a study of T cell responses to AZD1222 COVID-19 vaccine. Study-level findings and limits: Reports indicate that nearly half of spike-specific TCRs are directed at unmutated variant regions. Rises in breadth and depth of Spike-specific TCRs came after two AZD1222 doses. Donors skewed white British and female; clonal diversity was possibly underestimated.

TCRdb's table, derived via immunoSEQ multiplex PCR, lists solely in-frame clones and lacks some. In the table there are roughly 150,000 clones, roughly 91% of which are singletons. Pooled in the analysis were second doses at about 4 or about 12 weeks. This clone appeared once. Antigen specificity is unknown. Germline lookup yields CDR1 KGHSH and CDR2 LQKENI. The V end lost 5 bases, the J end lost 0 bases, and 8 bases lay between the germline ends. The CDR3 runs to 15 residues. This receptor was taken from an adult who received the AZD1222 COVID-19 vaccine. The sample in question was peripheral blood, obtained 28 days after the second AZD1222 dose. This sequence joins TRBV18 and TRBJ2-6; no firm D call. The CDR3 is CASSVQTSGANVLTF. CDR3 DNA: TGTGCCAGCTCAGTGCAGACCTCTGGGGCCAACGTCCTGACTTTC.